The subject of this entry is one T cell receptor beta chain. The data were taken from a study of chemoradiotherapy in HPV16-positive cancers. This CDR3 spans 15 amino acids. The germline V gene encodes CDR1 SGHRS and CDR2 YFSETQ. V lost 0 bases and J 2 bases, leaving 12 bases between the germline ends. Repertoires were generated with immunoSEQ multiplex PCR, while TCRdb's copy carries only in-frame clones and drops some. Of under 2,000 clones in the sample, around 95% were seen once. V is TRBV5-1 and J is TRBJ2-7; D is undetermined. Sequencing used tumor tissue, obtained from a patient who underwent chemoradiotherapy. The receptor comes from a human donor with HPV-associated anogenital cancer. DNA of the CDR3: TGCGCCAGCAGCTTGGCAGGCAGTGCAACCTACGAGCAGTACTTC. It translates to CASSLAGSATYEQYF.